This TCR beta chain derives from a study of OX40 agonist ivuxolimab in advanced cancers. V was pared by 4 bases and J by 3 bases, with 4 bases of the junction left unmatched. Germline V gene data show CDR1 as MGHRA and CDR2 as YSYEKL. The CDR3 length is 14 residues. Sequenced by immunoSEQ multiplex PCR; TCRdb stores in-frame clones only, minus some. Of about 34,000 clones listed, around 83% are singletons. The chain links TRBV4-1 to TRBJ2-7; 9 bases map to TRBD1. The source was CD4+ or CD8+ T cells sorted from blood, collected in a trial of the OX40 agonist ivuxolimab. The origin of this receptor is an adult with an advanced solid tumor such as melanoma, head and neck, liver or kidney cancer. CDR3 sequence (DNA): TGCGCCAGCAGCCTGGACAGGGGAAACTACGAGCAGTACTTC. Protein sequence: CASSLDRGNYEQYF.